This T cell receptor (beta chain) is from a study of cytomegalovirus exposure and HLA in healthy donors. PCR was performed using 60 Vbeta and 13 Jbeta primers. The protocol was immunoSEQ multiplex PCR, while the TCRdb copy is restricted to in-frame clones and leaves out a portion. The data contain tens of thousands of clones, about 70% of them singletons. Trimming took 4 bases from V and 4 from J; bases not matched to a gene: 4. The germline gives CDR1 SGHRS, CDR2 YFSETQ. The CDR3 has 15 amino acids. The TCR was taken from a man aged 40-49 years in good health and CMV-seropositive. This sequence joins TRBV5-1 and TRBJ2-1, with 11 bases identical to TRBD2. Sequencing was done on a sample of PBMCs. CDR3 nucleotide sequence: TGCGCCAGCAGCCCAGGACTAGCGGGTTACAATGAGCAGTTCTTC. Translating it yields CASSPGLAGYNEQFF.